The following is a T cell receptor (beta chain) sequence with its context. Its cognate antigen is unknown. The data were obtained in a study of shared clonotypes between healthy human individuals. The study's findings and limits: Only a few donors were included, so the genetic and exposure-history diversity represented was limited.

The donor cohort consisted entirely of Caucasian adults residing in Nashville, Tennessee. 250 to 350 ng DNA, 25,000 to 35,000 T cell genomes, went into unsorted PBMC replicate PCRs. Authors' data handling: Junction-only immunoSEQ sequences carried no quality scores, so filtering differed. Repertoires were generated with immunoSEQ multiplex PCR, while TCRdb's copy carries only in-frame clones and drops some. From that table come the V and J calls and clone size; the DNA was used to work out D and trimming. The table shows 530,000 or so clones, with 75% to 80% occurring only once. The CDR3 runs 15 residues. Germline V CDR1 and CDR2: LGHNA, YNFKEQ. Germline trimming cut 4 bases from V and 8 bases from J; bases unmatched to any gene: 10.

The sequencing input was PBMCs. The origin of this receptor is a middle-aged woman in good health. Some clones in this sample may be carry-over from other donors' samples. This chain connects TRBV4-2 to TRBJ1-4; 7 nucleotides agree with TRBD1. CDR3 loop: CASSLRQGNWEKLFF. CDR3 DNA: TGTGCCAGCAGCCTCCGACAGGGTAATTGGGAAAAACTGTTTTTT.